Listed here are 9 T cell receptor beta chains from one sample, sequenced in a study of cytomegalovirus exposure and HLA in healthy donors. Primers for the PCR totalled 60 Vbeta and 13 Jbeta. Sequencing used immunoSEQ multiplex PCR; TCRdb keeps in-frame clones, though not all of them. Among 150,000 to 250,000 clones listed, almost 85% were seen once. The specimen was PBMCs. All receptors derive from a woman aged 50 to 65 in good health and CMV-seronegative.

The chain combines TRBV15 with TRBJ1-6; weak D call: TRBD1 (6 bases). Trimming stripped 0 bases from V and 10 bases from J, with 16 bases between. CDR3 length equals 16 residues. In germline, CDR1 is LNHNV, CDR2 YYDKDF (reference sequence). The CDR3 DNA sequence: TGTGCCACCAGCAGAGATTCGGGCAGGGGTGGGTCACCCCTCCACTTT. Amino acid sequence: CATSRDSGRGGSPLHF.

This chain uses TRBV6-5 with TRBJ2-7, with 15 bases fitting TRBD2. Germline loops: CDR1 MNHEY, CDR2 SVGAGI. The CDR3 length is 15 residues. The J segment lost 5 bases and the V segment lost 6 bases, leaving 5 bases of the junction unmatched. CDR3 bases: TGTGCCAGCAGACTGGGACTAGCGGGAGGAGACGAGCAGTACTTC. It is translated as CASRLGLAGGDEQYF.

This chain joins TRBV6-5 and TRBJ1-5, with a weak D call TRBD1 (5 bases). The CDR3 contains 15 residues. V gave up 6 bases and J gave up 0 bases, with 12 bases separating them. Germline V gene data show CDR1 as MNHEY and CDR2 as SVGAGI. This CDR3 reads CASSRQSYSNQPQHF. The CDR3 nucleotides read TGTGCCAGCAGCCGACAGAGCTATAGCAATCAGCCCCAGCATTTT.

The chain links TRBV6-6 to TRBJ1-1; possibly TRBD1 for D (5 bases). Germline loops: CDR1 MNHNY, CDR2 SVGAGI (reference sequence). V lost 2 bases and J 0 bases, leaving 13 bases between the germline ends. The CDR3 sequence is 16 residues long. The CDR3: CASSYKARQLNTEAFF. CDR3 DNA: TGTGCCAGCAGTTACAAAGCCAGACAGTTGAACACTGAAGCTTTCTTT.

The genes are TRBV7-9 and TRBJ2-7, with unresolved D. Germline loops: CDR1 SEHNR, CDR2 FQNEAQ (reference sequence). The CDR3 runs to 12 residues. V lost 5 bases and J 0 bases, leaving 5 bases between the germline ends. CDR3 in amino acids: CASSTSSYEQYF. DNA of the CDR3: TGTGCCAGCAGCACAAGCTCCTACGAGCAGTACTTC.

The chain employs TRBV5-8 and TRBJ2-3; D call uncertain. V lost 2 bases to trimming and J lost 2 bases, with 3 bases between them. The germline gives CDR1 SGHTS, CDR2 YDEGEE. This CDR3 is 12 amino acids long. The CDR3 region has the DNA TGTGCCAGCAGCTTTAACACAGATACGCAGTATTTT. As protein: CASSFNTDTQYF.

The chain is built from TRBV5-1 and TRBJ1-1; 7 positions match TRBD1. With V trimmed by 1 base and J by 6 bases, 3 bases remained unmatched. Germline assignment: CDR1 SGHRS and CDR2 YFSETQ. The CDR3 length is 13 residues. CDR3 residues: CASSLTGVSEAFF. The CDR3 coding sequence is TGCGCCAGCAGCTTGACAGGGGTCTCTGAAGCTTTCTTT.

The genes are TRBV4-1 and TRBJ2-3; D gene ambiguous. Trimming left V 2 bases short and J 6 bases short, with 9 bases between. Germline CDR1 is MGHRA and CDR2 is YSYEKL. The CDR3 sequence is 13 residues long. CDR3 DNA sequence: TGCGCCAGCAGCCAAACTCGCATTGATACGCAGTATTTT. Amino acid sequence: CASSQTRIDTQYF.

This chain uses TRBV7-3 with TRBJ2-4; 9 bases are a match to TRBD1. V trimming: 8 bases; J trimming: 2 bases; junction bases outside the gene matches: 4. Germline CDR1 SGHTA, CDR2 FQGTGA. The length of the CDR3 is 14 residues. The CDR3 protein is CASATGGPKNIQYF. The CDR3 bases are TGTGCCAGCGCCACAGGGGGCCCCAAAAACATTCAGTACTTC.